This T cell receptor beta chain was documented in a study of blood T cell repertoires in COVID-19. Across the whole study: Samples of COVID-19 (acute and convalescent) were obtained from the United States, Italy and Spain. In each case, the material was cDNA or gDNA derived from T cells, B-cell-depleted T cells, or PBMCs.

In the authors' workflow: Estimation of nucleated cell counts was performed using reference gene primer amplification. The protocol was immunoSEQ multiplex PCR, while the TCRdb copy is restricted to in-frame clones and leaves out a portion. V and J calls and clone size follow that table, whereas D and trimming were derived from the DNA. Here the sample spans about 5,900 clones, about 90% being singletons. The ends were cut back, 4 bases at V and 0 bases at J, with 10 bases in the middle. This CDR3 is 14 amino acids long. Germline CDR1 is SGHRS and CDR2 is YFSETQ. This rearrangement joins TRBV5-1 to TRBJ1-1, with D maybe TRBD1 (6 bases). The source material was peripheral blood. This sequence originates from a man in his sixties with acute or convalescent COVID-19. This chain's CDR3 is CASSQQGMNTEAFF. As DNA, the CDR3 is TGCGCCAGCAGCCAACAGGGCATGAACACTGAAGCTTTCTTT. The whole variable domain, filled in from reference TRBV5-1 and TRBJ1-1, reads KAGVTQTPRYLIKTRGQQVTLSCSPISGHRSVSWYQQTPGQGLQFLFEYFSETQRNKGNFPGRFSGRQFSNSRSEMNVSTLELGDSALYLCASSQQGMNTEAFFGQGTRLTVV.